The 13 T cell receptor beta chains below come from one sample, sequenced in a study of blood T cell repertoires in COVID-19. Data came from immunoSEQ multiplex PCR; TCRdb stores just in-frame clones and leaves some out. The sample carries fewer than 90,000 clones, about 95% recorded once. The sample comprised peripheral blood. Every receptor here comes from a human donor with active COVID-19. The donor label of this sample is uncertain.

The chain recombines TRBV27 with TRBJ1-2; D unclear. The CDR3 is 13 amino acids. V gave up 5 bases and J gave up 4 bases, with 11 bases separating them. Germline CDR1 reads MNHEY; CDR2 reads SMNVEV (reference sequence). The CDR3 nucleotides are TGTGCCAGCAGTCCCGGTAGATTCTATGGCTACACCTTC. It codes for CASSPGRFYGYTF.

The chain couples TRBV12-3 or TRBV12-4 to TRBJ2-7; D might be TRBD1 (5 bases). The CDR3 spans 13 residues. The V end was cut by 6 bases, the J end by 1 base, with 10 bases between. The DNA of the CDR3 is TGTGCCAGCAGGAAACAGGAGTCCTACGAGCAGTACTTC. Amino acid sequence: CASRKQESYEQYF.

This rearrangement joins TRBV6-5 to TRBJ1-1, with no clear D. The germline CDR1 and CDR2 sequences are MNHEY and SVGAGI. The CDR3 is 15 residues long. Trimming stripped 2 bases from V and 2 bases from J, with 12 bases between. For the CDR3, the DNA is TGTGCCAGCAGTTACAGCTTCTCCCTCAACACTGAAGCTTTCTTT. This sequence encodes CASSYSFSLNTEAFF.

The V gene is TRBV4-3, the J gene TRBJ2-1, with D possibly matching TRBD1 (6 bases). CDR3 length: 16 residues. From germline, CDR1 is LGHNA and CDR2 YSLEER. Trimming took 1 base from V and 0 from J, leaving 10 bases between them. This CDR3 is CASSQVGGRSYNEQFF. For the CDR3, the DNA is TGCGCCAGCAGCCAAGTTGGGGGCCGCTCCTACAATGAGCAGTTCTTC.

This chain connects TRBV4-1 to TRBJ2-5; D not resolved. This CDR3 region has 14 residues. The V end was cut by 3 bases, the J end by 2 bases, with 10 bases between. Germline V gene sequence: CDR1 MGHRA, CDR2 YSYEKL. CDR3 in amino acids: CASSQEARQETQYF. As DNA, the CDR3 is TGCGCCAGCAGCCAGGAAGCGCGACAAGAGACCCAGTACTTC.

This clone came up once. The chain combines TRBV7-2 with TRBJ2-3; D is undetermined. V lost 2 bases and J lost 2, with 17 bases in between. Germline V gene data show CDR1 as SGHTA and CDR2 as FQGNSA. This CDR3 has 17 residues. The CDR3 here is CASSLNPPSPYTDTQYF. In nucleotides, the CDR3 is TGTGCCAGCAGCTTAAACCCCCCAAGCCCTTACACAGATACGCAGTATTTT.

J is TRBJ2-1 and V is TRBV5-4; 9 nucleotides align to TRBD1. Germline V gene data show CDR1 as SGHNT and CDR2 as YYREEE (reference sequence). Trimming took 1 base from V and 8 from J; bases not matched to a gene: 13. The CDR3 extends over 17 amino acids. CDR3 region: CASSLLARTGAYDEQFF. CDR3 coding DNA: TGTGCCAGCAGCTTGTTGGCTAGGACAGGGGCTTATGATGAGCAGTTCTTC.

This clone was observed a single time. The chain employs TRBV29-1 and TRBJ2-7; maybe TRBD1 (6 bases). The V gene lost 6 bases and the J gene lost 3 bases, with 15 bases spanning the gap. The V gene's germline CDR1 is SQVTM and CDR2 ANQGSEA. This CDR3 has 13 amino acids. The CDR3 DNA sequence: TGCAGCGTCCTGACGACAGGAAGCTACGAGCAGTACTTC. Translation gives CSVLTTGSYEQYF.

The chain links TRBV2 to TRBJ1-5; D gene ambiguous. Trimming pared 2 bases from V and 6 bases from J, leaving 8 bases between. The germline V gene has CDR1 SNHLY and CDR2 FYNNEI. The length of the CDR3 is 13 residues. CDR3: CASSESGFQPQHF. In DNA form, the CDR3 reads TGTGCCAGCAGTGAATCCGGGTTTCAGCCCCAGCATTTT.

This clone was picked up one time. V and J are TRBV13 and TRBJ1-1; a possible D gene is TRBD1 (6 bases). Germline values: CDR1 PRHDT, CDR2 FYEKMQ (reference sequence). CDR3 length equals 16 residues. The germline V and J ends were trimmed by 1 base and 3 bases, with 15 bases remaining between them. CDR3 nucleotide sequence: TGTGCCAGCAGCTTAGCAGGGGTGGGTAGAGACACTGAAGCTTTCTTT. This gives the protein CASSLAGVGRDTEAFF.

This chain uses TRBV29-1 with TRBJ1-5; 10 nucleotides match TRBD1. The ends lost 6 bases at V and 1 base at J; junction bases unmatched: 3. Germline CDR1 reads SQVTM; CDR2 reads ANQGSEA. There are 14 residues in the CDR3. CDR3 amino acids: CSVRQGASNQPQHF. CDR3 DNA sequence: TGCAGCGTCCGACAGGGGGCGAGCAATCAGCCCCAGCATTTT.

The rearrangement uses TRBV9 and TRBJ2-3; TRBD1 agrees at 10 bases. The length of the CDR3 is 15 residues. V shed 3 bases, J shed 5 bases, and the junction held 6 bases outside the gene matches. Germline V CDR1 and CDR2: SGDLS, YYNGEE. CDR3 protein: CASSGDRGLGDTQYF. CDR3 in DNA: TGTGCCAGCAGCGGAGACAGGGGGCTGGGAGATACGCAGTATTTT. The complete variable domain, with remaining parts taken from reference TRBV9 and TRBJ2-3, reads DSGVTQTPKHLITATGQRVTLRCSPRSGDLSVYWYQQSLDQGLQFLIQYYNGEERAKGNILERFSAQQFPDLHSELNLSSLELGDSALYFCASSGDRGLGDTQYFGPGTRLTVL.

The rearrangement links TRBV5-1 to TRBJ2-1; 9 bases are shared with TRBD2. V lost 0 bases, J lost 9 bases, and 7 bases stayed unmatched. This CDR3 comprises 15 residues. CDR1 is SGHRS, CDR2 YFSETQ, per germline. The CDR3: CASSLVSGGGVEQFF. CDR3 sequence (DNA): TGCGCCAGCAGCTTGGTTAGCGGGGGTGGTGTTGAGCAGTTCTTC.